The sequence of this T cell receptor (beta chain) was determined in a study of blood T cells in healthy people across ages. The use of a sample-barcoded 5' primer and a J-beta primer mix characterized a second PCR of about 7 to 12 cycles. TCRdb itself ran the 5' RACE reads through MiXCR, one entry per CDR3 protein. The profile covers roughly 1.4 million distinct CDR3 sequences, with approximately 60% appearing a single time and 6.7% taken by the ten largest. The CDR3 covers 13 residues. From germline, CDR1 is GTSNPN and CDR2 SVGIG (reference sequence). Trimming took off 3 bases at V and 9 bases at J, with 17 bases between the two ends.

Material for sequencing was blood. The receptor's source is a man younger than 30 in good health. V and J are TRBV30 and TRBJ1-2; D is undetermined. CDR3 loop: CAWRASGGRSYTF. CDR3 in DNA: TGTGCCTGGAGGGCCTCTGGAGGAAGGAGCTACACCTTC.